The 4 T cell receptor beta chains listed next were all sequenced from one sample in a study of blood T cell repertoires in COVID-19 (dated by TCRdb to 2019 to 2021). Libraries were made using the immunoSEQ multiplex PCR assay. As stored in TCRdb, this immuneACCESS dataset retains in-frame rearrangements with V and J assigned. A fraction of the clones does not appear; measured against another copy, unresolved V genes explain less than half of the discrepancy, and the remainder lacks a known reason. This sample holds about 500,000 clones; approximately 92% were observed only once. Around 0.9% of the sample is in the top ten clones. The material sequenced was peripheral blood. Receptors originate from a man aged 18 to 35 with COVID-19, enrolled during active disease.

The chain has TRBV7-8 and TRBJ2-3; 7 bases are a match to TRBD1. J gave up 2 bases and V 4 bases, and 6 bases lay outside the gene matches. Germline V gives CDR1 SGHVS, CDR2 FQNEAQ. The CDR3 runs to 15 residues. The CDR3 spells CASSSWDSNTDTQYF. The CDR3 bases are TGTGCCAGCAGCTCCTGGGACAGCAACACAGATACGCAGTATTTT.

In its sample, this clone was seen many times. The V call is TRBV24-1, the J call TRBJ2-6; 8 bases line up with TRBD1. V lost 3 bases, J lost 2 bases, and 5 bases stayed unmatched. From germline, CDR1 is KGHDR and CDR2 SFDVKD. The CDR3 loop spans 17 amino acids. This chain's CDR3 is CATSDGQGTPGANVLTF. CDR3 bases: TGTGCCACCAGTGATGGACAGGGAACCCCTGGGGCCAACGTCCTGACTTTC.

The rearrangement joins TRBV27 to TRBJ1-1; the match to TRBD1 covers 7 bases. The CDR3 covers 14 residues. The germline V gene has CDR1 MNHEY and CDR2 SMNVEV (reference sequence). V lost 6 bases and J lost 2; bases outside the gene matches: 6. CDR3 DNA sequence: TGTGCCAGCAGCCTGGACAGGTTAAACACTGAAGCTTTCTTT. Translation gives CASSLDRLNTEAFF.

The chain uses TRBV4-2 and TRBJ2-7, with 11 bases matching TRBD2. The germline CDR1 and CDR2 sequences are LGHNA and YNFKEQ. V dropped 0 bases and J dropped 5; count of bases not matched to a gene: 6. CDR3 length equals 16 residues. The CDR3 DNA is TGTGCCAGCAGCCAAGAGTTACTAGCGGGGGCCCACGAGCAGTACTTC. This codes for CASSQELLAGAHEQYF.